The clone carrying this TCR beta chain was observed a few times. The data were taken from a study of T cells in Graves' hyperthyroidism and ophthalmopathy. Patients counted as stable if ophthalmopathy did not develop within 18 months. Criteria for exclusion of patients were uncontrolled infection, other autoimmune disease, pregnancy or lactation. The authors obtained PBMCs from over 7.5 ml of fresh peripheral blood. V dropped 4 bases and J dropped 1 base, with 14 bases sitting between them. The CDR3 has 15 amino acids. Looked up from germline, CDR1 is SGHRS and CDR2 is YFSETQ. The CDR3 regions of TCR beta were amplified from RNA transcripts. The HTBI primer set was used in a first-round RT-PCR of the TCR CDR3. MiXCR, applied by TCRdb to the multiplex PCR reads, yields one record per CDR3 protein. The sample includes some 300,000 distinct CDR3 sequences, approximately 15% seen only once; the top ten take 7.9%.

The TCR sequence derives from a woman between 40 and 50 years old with Graves' hyperthyroidism. This chain connects TRBV5-1 to TRBJ1-2; tentatively, D is TRBD1 (5 bases). Specimen: blood. The CDR3 nucleotides read TGCGCCAGCAGCCCCGGGACCTTCATTAACTATGGCTACACCTTC. It is translated as CASSPGTFINYGYTF.